A selection of T cell receptor beta chains follows, all from one sample in a study of regulatory T cells in long-lasting Graves disease. TCRdb redid the calling of the multiplex PCR reads with MiXCR, one entry per CDR3 protein. The sample carries hundreds of thousands of distinct CDR3 sequences, about a sixth recorded once. These data were also reused for a study on T cells in Graves' hyperthyroidism and ophthalmopathy.

The specimen was peripheral blood mononuclear cells (PBMCs), collected at new diagnosis, from a patient treated with antithyroid drugs. All receptors derive from a man between 35 and 55 years old with Graves disease. The CDR3 runs from the conserved cysteine through the conserved F or W. The D gene is left open where the match is weak. Clone size, where shown, is once, few, many, or a class for clones that have expanded.

D,V,size,J,DNA,CDR3
-,TRBV4-1,-,TRBJ2-4,TGCGCCAGCAGCCAGCTTCAGGTAGCCAAAAACATTCAGTACTTC,CASSQLQVAKNIQYF
-,TRBV9,-,TRBJ2-3,TGTGCCAGCAGCGCTGCCCCGGGGCAGGGAGCTACGCAGTATTTT,CASSAAPGQGATQYF
-,TRBV30,many,TRBJ1-1,TGTGCCTGGACAGGGTTGAACACTGAAGCTTTCTTT,CAWTGLNTEAFF
-,TRBV28,-,TRBJ1-5,-,CASLDRESIYEQYFGPGEQPQHF
TRBD1,TRBV6-1,-,TRBJ2-2,TGTGCCAGCAAGGGCAGGGGGTTTTTAGTCGGGGAGCTGTTTTTT,CASKGRGFLVGELFF
-,TRBV20-1,many,TRBJ1-1,TGCAGTGCTTCCCGAAAGAGGACTGAAGCTTTCTTT,CSASRKRTEAFF
-,TRBV27,-,TRBJ2-7,TGTGCCAGCAGTCCCTTATGGGATTTACAGGGTGTGAGGGAGCAGTACTTC,CASSPLWDLQGVREQYF
-,TRBV5-1,-,TRBJ1-3,TGCGCCAGCAGCTTGAGCGAGACAGCTAACTCTGGAAACACCATATATTTT,CASSLSETANSGNTIYF
-,TRBV18,many,TRBJ2-3,TGTGCCAGCTCCCTCGCTTGGGGGGCCGCAGATACGCAGTATTTT,CASSLAWGAADTQYF
TRBD1,TRBV6-1,-,TRBJ1-1,TGTGCCACGGGACAGACAACTACCGCGAACACTGAAGCTTTCTTT,CATGQTTTANTEAFF
TRBD1,TRBV6-2/TRBV6-3,many,TRBJ1-1,TGTGCCAGCAGTACCGACAGGGAGCGATTTGAAGCTTTCTTT,CASSTDRERFEAFF
-,TRBV29-1,many,TRBJ2-5,TGCAGCGTTGGCGGCCGGCAAGTGGCCCAGTACTTC,CSVGGRQVAQYF
-,TRBV11-2,once,TRBJ2-3,TGTGCCAGCAGTTACGAGCGGACCCCAGATACGCAGTATTTT,CASSYERTPDTQYF
-,TRBV30,few,TRBJ1-2,TGTGCCTGGAGTAGGGGGTGGGCTGGTGGCTACACCTTC,CAWSRGWAGGYTF
TRBD2,TRBV28,-,TRBJ2-7,TGTGCCAGCAGTTTAGCGGGGGAGAGCTCCTACGAGCAGTACTTC,CASSLAGESSYEQYF
-,TRBV29-1,-,TRBJ2-5,TGCAGCGTGGTAACTGCGGGTGAGACCCAGTACTTC,CSVVTAGETQYF
-,TRBV2,many,TRBJ1-1,TGTGCCAGCAGGGCGAATGGTGACACTGAAGCTTTCTTT,CASRANGDTEAFF
-,TRBV20-1,few,TRBJ2-6,TGCAGTGCTAGAAGGGGACACAGCTCTGGGGCCAACGTCCTGACTTTC,CSARRGHSSGANVLTF
-,TRBV6-1,once,TRBJ1-2,TGTGCCAGCAGACTTACCGACGGTAACTATGGCTACACCTTC,CASRLTDGNYGYTF
-,TRBV18,-,TRBJ1-2,TGTGCCAGCTCAAATCGAAGGACAGAATTTAACTATGGCTACACCTTC,CASSNRRTEFNYGYTF
TRBD1,TRBV29-1,few,TRBJ1-4,TGCACCCCGCCCGAGACAGGGAATGAAAAACTGTTTTTT,CTPPETGNEKLFF
-,TRBV7-3,-,TRBJ2-6,TGTGCCAGCAGCTTGCTGAGGGCTGGGGCCAACGTCCTGACTTTC,CASSLLRAGANVLTF
-,TRBV2,many,TRBJ1-4,TGTGCCAGCAGTGAATCGGACATTAATGAAAAACTGTTTTTT,CASSESDINEKLFF
-,TRBV20-1,few,TRBJ2-7,TGCAGTGCCCGAGCGAGAGGGGACCCCCTCTACGAGCAGTACTTC,CSARARGDPLYEQYF